The 11 T cell receptor beta chains given below trace back to one sample, sequenced in a study of vaccination and CD4 T cells after COVID-19. Their antigens remain unidentified. Sequencing of cultured CD4+ T cell DNA used the Oncomine TCR Beta short-read assay. MiXCR, run by TCRdb on the PCR reads, gives a single entry per CDR3 protein. Of over 7,000 distinct CDR3 sequences listed, approximately 48% were seen once; the top ten hold 8%. This sample's treatment: roughly 11-day PBMC culture with coronavirus spike peptide pools or control peptides (ViraFEST assay). Material for sequencing was CD4+ T cells from blood, cultured in vitro. The receptors come from a human donor who had recovered from COVID-19.

This clonotype was picked up a small number of times. The chain employs TRBV19 and TRBJ2-7; no reliable D call. This CDR3 spans 13 amino acids. V lost 6 bases and J 5 bases, leaving 14 bases between the germline ends. CDR1 and CDR2 from the germline V gene are LNHDA and SQIVND (reference sequence). DNA of the CDR3: TGTGCCAGTAGCGAGACTGTCAATGACGAGCAGTACTTC. As protein: CASSETVNDEQYF.

The chain has TRBV11-2 and TRBJ1-6; tentatively, D is TRBD1 (5 bases). The germline V gene encodes CDR1 SGHAT and CDR2 FQNNGV. The CDR3 consists of 14 residues. Between the trimmed V and J ends, which lost 8 bases and 10 bases, there was a span of 18 bases. CDR3 region: CASWDSAGESPLHF. The CDR3 nucleotides are TGTGCCAGCTGGGATTCTGCGGGGGAATCACCCCTCCACTTT.

A remark on this clonotype: One end of the junction varies from germline; a read error may be responsible. The gene calls are TRBV6-1 and TRBJ2-2; TRBD1 might be the D (6 bases). The CDR3 length is 13 residues. CDR1 and CDR2 (germline): MNHNS, SASEGT. This chain's CDR3 is CASEGVLAGEPFF. The CDR3 DNA reads as TGTGCCAGCGAGGGGGTATTGGCCGGGGAGCCGTTTTTT.

This clonotype has just a few counts. The J gene is TRBJ1-2, the V gene TRBV19; D is undetermined. Germline CDR1 and CDR2: LNHDA and SQIVND (reference sequence). This CDR3 spans 13 amino acids. Trimming removed 5 bases from V and 1 base from J, with 8 bases in between. The DNA of the CDR3 is TGTGCCAGTAGTGTTCGCGGTAACTATGGCTACACCTTC. Residues: CASSVRGNYGYTF.

This clonotype was seen a few times. V gene TRBV20-1 combines with J gene TRBJ2-2; possible D gene TRBD1, 6 bases. V shed 3 bases and J shed 1 base, with 9 bases lying between them. Germline CDR1 DFQATT, CDR2 SNEGSKA (reference sequence). The CDR3 length is 14 residues. The CDR3 DNA follows: TGCAGTGCTAGGGTGGGACAGAACACCGGGGAGCTGTTTTTT. This encodes CSARVGQNTGELFF.

This chain uses TRBV27 with TRBJ2-3; 10 nucleotides agree with TRBD2. With 5 bases clipped from V and 7 bases from J, the junction kept 18 bases outside the gene matches. The germline gives CDR1 MNHEY, CDR2 SMNVEV (reference sequence). There are 18 residues in the CDR3. The CDR3 DNA reads TGTGCCAGCAGTCTTCAATTAGCGGGAGGCTTAGGGGGAAATACGCAGTATTTT. It is translated as CASSLQLAGGLGGNTQYF.

The chain employs TRBV30 and TRBJ1-6; D is uncertain. Germline-derived CDR1 and CDR2 are GTSNPN and SVGIG (reference sequence). The CDR3 extends over 14 amino acids. The V gene lost 0 bases and the J gene lost 8 bases, with 11 bases spanning the gap. The CDR3 region is CAWSVTQFDSPLHF. CDR3 DNA sequence: TGTGCCTGGAGTGTCACCCAATTTGATTCACCCCTCCACTTT.

The CDR3 DNA follows: TGCAGTGCTTTGACAGGGGGCCTAAATGAAAAACTGTTTTTT. Translating gives CSALTGGLNEKLFF. The chain employs TRBV20-1 and TRBJ1-4; 10 positions agree with TRBD1. CDR1 DFQATT and CDR2 SNEGSKA come from the germline V gene (reference sequence). J was trimmed by 5 bases and V by 5 bases; bases with no gene match: 5. The CDR3 loop spans 14 amino acids.

This chain uses TRBV20-1 with TRBJ2-2; 16 bases are a match to TRBD2. CDR1 is DFQATT, CDR2 SNEGSKA, per germline (reference sequence). The CDR3 is made up of 19 amino acids. The J segment lost 3 bases and the V segment lost 6 bases, leaving 13 bases of the junction unmatched. The CDR3 reads CSAHGTSGRAKFDTGELFF. Here the CDR3 DNA reads TGCAGTGCGCATGGGACTAGCGGGAGGGCCAAATTCGACACCGGGGAGCTGTTTTTT.

This sequence joins TRBV20-1 and TRBJ2-1, with unresolved D. Germline assignment: CDR1 DFQATT and CDR2 SNEGSKA (reference sequence). This CDR3 comprises 14 residues. Trimming cost V 2 bases and J 0 bases, with 8 bases left between them. The CDR3 DNA reads TGCAGTGCTAGATACGGAAGCTCCTACAATGAGCAGTTCTTC. Translated, it gives CSARYGSSYNEQFF.

The rearrangement uses TRBV6-5 and TRBJ2-2; the match to TRBD2 covers 8 bases. This CDR3 comprises 16 residues. V gave up 0 bases and J gave up 7 bases; unmatched junction bases: 7. CDR1 and CDR2 from the germline V gene are MNHEY and SVGAGI. The CDR3 loop is CASSYSSGTSIGELFF. The DNA for the CDR3 is TGTGCCAGCAGTTACTCCTCCGGGACTAGTATCGGGGAGCTGTTTTTT.